This TCR beta chain was retrieved from a study of long-term antiretroviral therapy in people with HIV (dated by TCRdb to between 2021 and 2022). In terms of the full investigation: The earliest samples were collected about a decade before the 2015 WHO recommendation for immediate ART, when ART was typically delayed until CD4 counts fell. Among the approximately 32 participants with HIV, more than ten were female. A retrospective serial study tested whether ART initiation and durable HIV suppression were associated with changes in peripheral blood TRB repertoire composition and diversity. Test extractions of a monoclonal T-cell line alongside 30 to 35 polyclonal samples showed no cross-contamination during QIAcube processing. From fewer than 35 adults with confirmed HIV infection, the cohort provided 150 to 200 cryopreserved PBMC samples, gathered serially across a mean of about six years (range 1-12). Overall results and qualifications from the work: No data were available on ART adherence, viral resistance or therapy changes, limiting inferences about post-ART repertoire changes. Limited PBMC availability meant only the TCR beta chain was sequenced, without alpha chain pairing. Starting ART was linked to a significant rise in TRB diversity, yet even after long-term ART the diversity remained significantly lower than in transplant donor controls. Narrower CDR3 length ranges were observed in HIV repertoires than in controls, and an antigen-experienced repertoire with only a slight naive shift after ART was suggested by the network structure. At every time point, the repertoire was dominated by expanded TRB clones first identified before ART initiation, although this dominance fluctuated and, in many PLHIV, declined after ART. The samples span the years 2004 to 2017, and the ART regimens used at that time may not be as effective as current regimens. Unsorted PBMC were profiled instead of sorted CD4+ and CD8+ T cells because pre-ART samples had limited cell numbers.

The immunoSEQ hsTCRB v3.0 assay was used at survey level resolution to sequence the TRB variable region. The targeted TRB sequencing depth was roughly 40,000-55,000 T-cell genomes per sample. TRB libraries were pooled and sequenced on an Illumina MiSeq using a v3 150-cycle kit. Regarding the original processing steps: Analysis of repertoires was carried out in R inside a reproducible Nextflow workflow spanning QC, data transformation and analysis. LymphoSeq2, an R package for exploring AIRR-Seq data, was used to implement the custom analyses. A few samples that produced fewer than 5000 total TRB sequences were removed, so approximately 170 HIV repertoires were analyzed. Among the approximately 180 HIV repertoires that were kept, under 60 were collected before ART initiation and more than 120 were collected after ART initiation. Each repertoire was downsampled to 5000 TRB nucleotide sequences, and summary statistics were averaged across 100 downsampling iterations. The analysis kept only TRB sequences whose CDR3 regions were at least seven amino acids long. Two measures captured diversity: a Shannon entropy-derived clonality score and the Gini coefficient. In the repertoire networks, any two of the top 5000 CDR3 amino acid sequences were connected whenever the two sequences differed by an edit distance of one. For TRB CDR3 amino acid sequences, antigen specificity groups and MHC restriction were predicted with GLIPH2. CDR3 amino acid sequences were matched against VDJdb and McPAS-TCR to flag known CMV, EBV, HIV or tissue antigen associations. Pre-ART, post-ART and control groups were compared with Wilcoxon signed-rank tests and Holm-Bonferroni correction. What TCRdb holds here is the immuneACCESS table cut down to in-frame rearrangements. Part of the clones is not present; checked against another copy, under half of the missing clones reflect an unresolved V gene, and the others are unexplained. V and J calls and clone size are given by that table; D and trimming were obtained from the DNA. Present in this sample are 30,000 or so clones, 85% to 95% of which were seen just once. Approximately 10% of the sample belongs to the ten largest clones.

On this clone: It has no known antigen specificity. No per-base quality is available; no much larger clone lies one base away.

CDR1 GTSNPN and CDR2 SVGIG are derived from the germline V gene (reference sequence). From the cysteine up to the phenylalanine, the CDR3 has a length of 12 residues. CDR3 DNA is the only sequence kept; it has 36 bases, read in frame from the first base. V loses 8 bases, J loses 3 bases, and the germline ends lie 13 bases apart. Participants were included only if at least one PBMC sample before ART initiation and at least two post-ART samples were available. Treatment was received in the United States of America by all participants with HIV. Cryopreserved samples of about 0.95-11 million PBMC were thawed and washed before DNA extraction. At the time of the earliest PBMC sample, participants with HIV were aged between about 20 and 54 years. Each participant contributed PBMC samples from 1-4 timepoints before ART initiation and 2-8 timepoints after ART initiation, with a median of 7 samples. Serial HIV viral load, CD4+ T-cell count, ART history and demographic data were obtained for every participant. Genomic DNA was extracted from unsorted PBMC with a Qiagen kit on a QIAcube, processed in batches of 12 samples.

The starting material was unsorted PBMCs, obtained 6.2 years after starting antiretroviral therapy. The clonotype was recovered from a man aged 35 to 55 with HIV. The chain is made from TRBV30 and TRBJ1-1; the best D guess is TRBD1, with 5 bases matching. Here is the DNA: TGTGCCGACGGGCCGGGGGACACTGAAGCTTTCTTT. Its amino acids are CADGPGDTEAFF.